The 24 T cell receptor beta chains presented below share a single source sample, sequenced in a study of T cell responses to AZD1222 COVID-19 vaccine. Clones were sequenced by immunoSEQ multiplex PCR, and TCRdb holds only the in-frame ones, with some missing. Of 100,000 to 120,000 clones in the sample, around 90% were seen once. Here the sequenced sample was peripheral blood, taken on day 0 of AZD1222 vaccination. These receptors originate from an adult in good health.

The chain combines TRBV5-4 with TRBJ2-1, with D possibly called TRBD1 or TRBD2 (5 bases each). The CDR3 is made up of 17 amino acids. Germline CDR1 reads SGHNT; CDR2 reads YYREEE (reference sequence). Trimming took 0 bases from V and 8 from J, leaving 21 bases between them. CDR3 loop: CASSLGGKLTKWDEQFF. DNA of the CDR3: TGTGCCAGCAGCTTGGGGGGGAAGTTGACAAAGTGGGATGAGCAGTTCTTC.

The chain couples TRBV9 to TRBJ2-7; TRBD2 is a possible D gene (5 bases). The V and J ends lost 0 bases and 1 base respectively, with 8 bases between them. CDR3 size: 14 residues. The germline gives CDR1 SGDLS, CDR2 YYNGEE. The CDR3 loop is CASSVASFSYEQYF. CDR3 coding DNA: TGTGCCAGCAGCGTAGCTAGCTTTTCCTACGAGCAGTACTTC.

The J gene is TRBJ1-6, the V gene TRBV18; 9 nucleotides agree with TRBD1. The CDR3 spans 15 residues. Trimming cost V 4 bases and J 7 bases; bases outside gene matches: 5. The germline CDR1 and CDR2 sequences are KGHSH and LQKENI. The DNA for the CDR3 is TGTGCCAGCTCACTCGGGACAGGGAGAAATTCACCCCTCCACTTT. Translation: CASSLGTGRNSPLHF.

This clone was counted once. This rearrangement joins TRBV29-1 to TRBJ1-1; TRBD1 matches at 8 bases. The CDR3 totals 12 residues. The germline CDR1 and CDR2 sequences are SQVTM and ANQGSEA. V shed 7 bases, J shed 4 bases, and the junction held 5 bases outside the gene matches. CDR3 DNA: TGCAGCGATAACAGGGGGAGCACTGAAGCTTTCTTT. It codes for CSDNRGSTEAFF.

The J gene is TRBJ2-3, the V gene TRBV5-1, with TRBD1 matching over 10 bases. The V and J ends lost 3 bases and 3 bases, in that order; junction bases with no gene match: 4. The CDR3 totals 15 residues. Germline lookup yields CDR1 SGHRS and CDR2 YFSETQ. The chain's CDR3 is CASSSEDRGTDTQYF. CDR3 DNA sequence: TGCGCCAGCAGCTCGGAGGACAGGGGGACAGATACGCAGTATTTT.

The V call is TRBV2, the J call TRBJ2-7; TRBD2 matches at 8 bases. V trimming: 2 bases; J trimming: 6 bases; junction bases outside the gene matches: 6. Germline V gene sequence: CDR1 SNHLY, CDR2 FYNNEI. The CDR3 has 14 amino acids. CDR3 in amino acids: CASSEIVSGTEQYF. The CDR3 nucleotides read TGTGCCAGCAGTGAAATCGTTAGCGGGACCGAGCAGTACTTC.

The rearrangement uses TRBV7-8 and TRBJ2-5, with TRBD2 identical over 8 bases. The CDR3 has 20 amino acids. The ends lost 4 bases at V and 1 base at J; junction bases unmatched: 20. The germline V gene encodes CDR1 SGHVS and CDR2 FQNEAQ. CDR3 DNA sequence: TGTGCCAGCAGCTATGCGGTGGCAGGCCCTGGGACTAGGGGCCAAGAGACCCAGTACTTC. Its protein is CASSYAVAGPGTRGQETQYF.

The CDR3 loop reads CASSEAGTSQYF. The CDR3 nucleotides read TGTGCCAGCAGTGAAGCAGGGACTAGCCAGTATTTT. The chain is built from TRBV6-1 and TRBJ2-3, with 9 bases aligning to TRBD2. From germline, CDR1 is MNHNS and CDR2 SASEGT. This CDR3 contains 12 residues. V lost 0 bases, J lost 12 bases, and 1 base stayed unmatched.

The chain is built from TRBV19 and TRBJ1-1; D ambiguous. The germline CDR1 and CDR2 sequences are LNHDA and SQIVND (reference sequence). The V end lost 4 bases, the J end lost 1 base, and 4 bases lay between the germline ends. This CDR3 contains 12 residues. The CDR3 loop is CASSKTNTEAFF. CDR3 nucleotide sequence: TGTGCCAGTAGTAAAACGAACACTGAAGCTTTCTTT.

The sample holds one count of this clone. This chain joins TRBV28 and TRBJ2-2, with 8 nucleotides matching TRBD2. V shed 4 bases, J shed 7 bases, and the junction held 11 bases outside the gene matches. The germline CDR1 and CDR2 sequences are MDHEN and SYDVKM. The CDR3 loop spans 16 amino acids. CDR3 sequence reads: CASSSRTGGPSGELFF. CDR3 DNA sequence: TGTGCCAGCAGTTCCCGGACGGGAGGGCCTAGCGGGGAGCTGTTTTTT.

This clone was seen a few times. The J gene is TRBJ1-2, the V gene TRBV7-9, with D unresolved. The CDR3 covers 14 residues. V shed 1 base and J shed 3 bases, with 9 bases lying between them. Germline V gene lookup returns CDR1 SEHNR and CDR2 FQNEAQ (reference sequence). The CDR3 region has the DNA TGTGCCAGCAGCTTAGGTTCAACCCACTATGGCTACACCTTC. Protein sequence: CASSLGSTHYGYTF.

The chain couples TRBV5-1 to TRBJ2-7; D might be TRBD1 or TRBD2, each matching 5 bases. This CDR3 region has 16 residues. Trimming took off 0 bases at V and 3 bases at J, with 16 bases between the two ends. Per germline, CDR1 SGHRS and CDR2 YFSETQ. The CDR3 region is CASSLDGGTPLYEQYF. The CDR3 nucleotides are TGCGCCAGCAGCTTGGATGGGGGAACCCCCCTCTACGAGCAGTACTTC.

The chain recombines TRBV19 with TRBJ2-2; TRBD2 matches at 11 bases. CDR1 LNHDA and CDR2 SQIVND come from the germline V gene (reference sequence). The CDR3 is made up of 19 amino acids. V lost 8 bases and J lost 7; bases outside the gene matches: 21. CDR3 sequence: CASQTLAGARGLSGGELFF. The DNA for the CDR3 is TGTGCCAGTCAGACACTAGCGGGAGCGAGGGGGCTCTCTGGCGGGGAGCTGTTTTTT.

The CDR3 is CASSLAGGPYEQYF. The CDR3 bases are TGTGCCAGCAGCTTAGCGGGAGGCCCCTACGAGCAGTACTTC. The chain carries TRBV11-2 and TRBJ2-7; 7 bases are shared with TRBD2. With 1 base clipped from V and 2 bases from J, the junction kept 2 bases outside the gene matches. Germline V gene lookup returns CDR1 SGHAT and CDR2 FQNNGV. CDR3 length: 14 amino acids. The full variable domain, its missing parts supplied by reference TRBV11-2 and TRBJ2-7, is EAGVAQSPRYKIIEKRQSVAFWCNPISGHATLYWYQQILGQGPKLLIQFQNNGVVDDSQLPKDRFSAERLKGVDSTLKIQPAKLEDSAVYLCASSLAGGPYEQYFGPGTRLTVT.

The chain recombines TRBV14 with TRBJ2-2; perhaps TRBD1 as D (6 bases). Germline V gives CDR1 SGHDN, CDR2 FVKESK. Trimming cost V 4 bases and J 3 bases, with 12 bases left between them. The length of the CDR3 is 15 residues. CDR3 sequence reads: CASSRQVVHTGELFF. As DNA, the CDR3 is TGTGCCAGCAGCCGACAGGTCGTGCACACCGGGGAGCTGTTTTTT.

The chain employs TRBV6-5 and TRBJ1-4; D is unresolved. The germline V and J ends were trimmed by 10 bases and 0 bases, with 9 bases remaining between them. The length of the CDR3 is 13 residues. Germline V gene lookup returns CDR1 MNHEY and CDR2 SVGAGI. CDR3 loop: CAIASATNEKLFF. In nucleotides, the CDR3 is TGTGCCATCGCCAGTGCAACTAATGAAAAACTGTTTTTT.

This chain links TRBV2 with TRBJ2-5; D is perhaps TRBD2 (5 bases). This CDR3 comprises 12 residues. Germline CDR1 is SNHLY and CDR2 is FYNNEI. The V gene lost 6 bases and the J gene lost 5 bases, with 10 bases spanning the gap. The CDR3 DNA follows: TGTGCCAGCAGGACGGGATGGGAGACCCAGTACTTC. This encodes CASRTGWETQYF.

The V call is TRBV28, the J call TRBJ2-3, with a possible D match to TRBD2 (5 bases). Between the trimmed V and J ends, which lost 7 bases and 2 bases, there was a span of 7 bases. The CDR3 spans 12 residues. Per germline, CDR1 MDHEN and CDR2 SYDVKM. The CDR3 region is CASTGDTDTQYF. CDR3 coding DNA: TGTGCCAGCACCGGGGACACAGATACGCAGTATTTT.

This clone was detected once. The rearrangement joins TRBV10-3 to TRBJ2-7; 7 positions match TRBD1. The J segment lost 6 bases and the V segment lost 2 bases, leaving 10 bases of the junction unmatched. The CDR3 consists of 15 residues. Per germline, CDR1 ENHRY and CDR2 SYGVKD. The CDR3 is CAISEGHTGVVEQYF. CDR3 in DNA: TGTGCCATCAGTGAGGGGCATACAGGGGTGGTCGAGCAGTACTTC.

This chain joins TRBV27 and TRBJ1-5; D uncertain. Germline V lookup: CDR1 MNHEY, CDR2 SMNVEV (reference sequence). The CDR3 spans 15 residues. V was trimmed by 2 bases and J by 4 bases, leaving 12 bases between them. CDR3 in amino acids: CASSLGGPDNQPQHF. CDR3 nucleotides: TGTGCCAGCAGTTTAGGTGGCCCTGATAATCAGCCCCAGCATTTT.

The chain links TRBV9 to TRBJ2-2; 11 positions agree with TRBD1. CDR3 length: 18 amino acids. V dropped 2 bases and J dropped 0; count of bases not matched to a gene: 6. Germline CDR1 SGDLS, CDR2 YYNGEE. The CDR3 bases are TGTGCCAGCAGCGTCGGGACAGGGGGAGCAACGAACACCGGGGAGCTGTTTTTT. Protein product: CASSVGTGGATNTGELFF.

This clone came up once. The V and J genes are TRBV5-1 and TRBJ1-4; no reliable D call. In germline, CDR1 is SGHRS, CDR2 YFSETQ. The CDR3 length is 14 residues. V lost 4 bases and J lost 6, with 13 bases in between. The CDR3 DNA reads TGCGCCAGCAGCCCCGGGAATGGTGATGAAAAACTGTTTTTT. It translates to CASSPGNGDEKLFF.

The chain links TRBV28 to TRBJ1-4; D unresolved. CDR1 MDHEN and CDR2 SYDVKM come from the germline V gene. Deletions cut 3 bases from V and 7 bases from J, with 6 bases between. The CDR3 totals 12 residues. The CDR3 sequence is CASSFIREKLFF. For the CDR3, the DNA is TGTGCCAGCAGTTTTATCCGTGAAAAACTGTTTTTT.

This chain links TRBV15 with TRBJ1-1; TRBD1 agrees at 8 bases. The CDR3 consists of 14 residues. The J segment lost 6 bases and the V segment lost 0 bases, leaving 3 bases of the junction unmatched. CDR1 is LNHNV and CDR2 is YYDKDF in the germline V gene (reference sequence). CDR3 in amino acids: CATSREDRVAEAFF. CDR3 nucleotides: TGTGCCACCAGCAGAGAGGACAGGGTGGCTGAAGCTTTCTTT.